This TCR beta chain was captured in a study of T cell responses to AZD1222 COVID-19 vaccine. Using immunoSEQ multiplex PCR, the repertoire was profiled, and TCRdb retains in-frame clones only, with some absent. Of 140,000 to 150,000 clones listed, under 95% were seen once; the top ten hold approximately 2.7%. Concerning this clone: Its antigen is undetermined.

Study-wide points: White British ancestry dominated among donors, who included more females, and clonal diversity was possibly underestimated. The study found vaccine-associated CD4 TCRs spanning spike, dominant at 160-218 and 743-854. Only five or six people who got AZD1222 tested seropositive at baseline. Breadth and depth of Spike-specific TCRs rose after two AZD1222 doses.

Germline CDR1 reads MNHEY; CDR2 reads SVGAGI. The CDR3 spans 14 residues. The V and J ends lost 6 bases and 5 bases respectively, with 16 bases between them. The sample in question was peripheral blood, obtained on day 0 of MenACWY control vaccination. The clonotype was recovered from an adult in good health. The chain links TRBV6-5 to TRBJ1-2; D is perhaps TRBD1 (5 bases). CDR3 in amino acids: CASRRDRGGYGYTF. The DNA of the CDR3 is TGTGCCAGCAGAAGGGACCGTGGAGGGTATGGCTACACCTTC.